This TCR beta chain was profiled in a study of T cells in Graves' hyperthyroidism and ophthalmopathy. V was clipped by 5 bases and J by 6 bases; unmatched bases: 8. Looked up from germline, CDR1 is SGHNT and CDR2 is YENEEA. The CDR3 sequence is 14 residues long. Concerning this clonotype: No antigen is known for it.

Broader study findings: Ophthalmopathy stood apart from stable hyperthyroidism in a 13 V-J model.

Researchers amplified the TCR beta CDR3 regions from RNA transcripts. The TCR CDR3 first-round RT-PCR relied on the HTBI primer set. MiXCR was run by TCRdb on the multiplex PCR reads, yielding one entry per CDR3 protein. The repertoire holds around 570,000 distinct CDR3 sequences, just under 20% seen once, with about 45% in the top ten. This clonotype was obtained from a man between 40 and 49 years old with Graves' ophthalmopathy. What was sequenced was blood. The gene calls are TRBV11-3 and TRBJ2-7; TRBD1 matches at 9 bases. CDR3 sequence reads: CASSLTGGVSEQYF. In nucleotides, the CDR3 is TGTGCCAGCAGCCTTACAGGGGGCGTAAGCGAGCAGTACTTC.